The rows below give T cell receptor beta chains drawn from one sample of a study of T cell responses to AZD1222 COVID-19 vaccine. TCRdb's table, derived via immunoSEQ multiplex PCR, lists solely in-frame clones and lacks some. The sample records tens of thousands of clones, 60% to 85% being singletons. Specimen: peripheral blood, collected 28 days after the second AZD1222 dose. The receptors were gathered from an adult who received the AZD1222 COVID-19 vaccine. The CDR3 runs from the conserved cysteine through the conserved F or W. A D gene is named only where the DNA matches it firmly. Size tells how often a clone was seen (once, few, many) or the class of an expanded clone, and some rows leave it out.

cdr3_length	v_call	d_call	j_call	clone_size	cdr3_aa	cdr3_nt
14	TRBV3-1/TRBV3-2	.	TRBJ2-1	.	CASSQALKENEQFF	TGTGCCAGCAGCCAAGCACTGAAAGAAAATGAGCAGTTCTTC
16	TRBV7-9	.	TRBJ2-1	.	CASSFGISSISNEQFF	TGTGCCAGCAGTTTCGGAATTAGCTCCATATCGAATGAGCAGTTCTTC
16	TRBV18	TRBD1	TRBJ2-7	.	CASSFQAVTGYYEQYF	TGTGCCAGCTCATTCCAGGCCGTGACAGGGTACTACGAGCAGTACTTC
15	TRBV10-3	.	TRBJ1-1	few	CAISEPGRANTEAFF	TGTGCCATCAGTGAACCCGGCAGGGCCAACACTGAAGCTTTCTTT
14	TRBV15	.	TRBJ2-1	.	CATSRDQYYNEQFF	TGTGCCACCAGCAGAGATCAATATTACAATGAGCAGTTCTTC
13	TRBV28	.	TRBJ2-1	.	CASSPQGNNEQFF	TGTGCCAGCAGTCCACAAGGGAACAATGAGCAGTTCTTC
12	TRBV29-1	.	TRBJ2-1	.	CSVETGYNEQFF	TGCAGCGTTGAAACAGGGTACAATGAGCAGTTCTTC
12	TRBV10-1	.	TRBJ2-7	.	CASSDQVGEQYF	TGCGCCAGCAGTGACCAGGTCGGTGAGCAGTACTTC
15	TRBV19	TRBD1	TRBJ2-1	.	CASSTDRVAVGEQFF	TGTGCCAGTAGTACAGACAGGGTGGCCGTGGGTGAGCAGTTCTTC
14	TRBV30	TRBD1	TRBJ1-5	.	CAWSRGLNGQPQHF	TGTGCCTGGAGCAGGGGGCTAAATGGTCAGCCCCAGCATTTT
17	TRBV3-1/TRBV3-2	TRBD2	TRBJ2-5	.	CASSQIEAIAGQETQYF	TGTGCCAGCAGCCAAATTGAGGCGATAGCGGGTCAAGAGACCCAGTACTTC
17	TRBV4-1	TRBD1	TRBJ2-5	.	CASSQGSGTAKQETQYF	TGCGCCAGCAGCCAAGGATCCGGGACAGCTAAACAAGAGACCCAGTACTTC
15	TRBV5-1	TRBD1	TRBJ2-5	once	CASSPPGQGFETQYF	TGCGCCAGCAGCCCCCCGGGACAGGGTTTTGAGACCCAGTACTTC
13	TRBV5-5	.	TRBJ1-2	few	CASTRRNNYGYTF	TGTGCCAGCACCAGGAGGAATAACTATGGCTACACCTTC
15	TRBV3-1/TRBV3-2	TRBD1	TRBJ1-6	.	CASSQGDRVSSPLHF	TGTGCCAGCAGCCAAGGGGACAGGGTCTCCTCACCCCTCCACTTT
13	TRBV6-2/TRBV6-3	.	TRBJ2-3	.	CASSQGFGDTQYF	TGTGCCAGCAGTCAAGGGTTTGGAGATACGCAGTATTTT
13	TRBV2	TRBD1	TRBJ2-5	.	CASSEQAGGTQYF	TGTGCCAGCAGTGAACAAGCAGGGGGGACCCAGTACTTC